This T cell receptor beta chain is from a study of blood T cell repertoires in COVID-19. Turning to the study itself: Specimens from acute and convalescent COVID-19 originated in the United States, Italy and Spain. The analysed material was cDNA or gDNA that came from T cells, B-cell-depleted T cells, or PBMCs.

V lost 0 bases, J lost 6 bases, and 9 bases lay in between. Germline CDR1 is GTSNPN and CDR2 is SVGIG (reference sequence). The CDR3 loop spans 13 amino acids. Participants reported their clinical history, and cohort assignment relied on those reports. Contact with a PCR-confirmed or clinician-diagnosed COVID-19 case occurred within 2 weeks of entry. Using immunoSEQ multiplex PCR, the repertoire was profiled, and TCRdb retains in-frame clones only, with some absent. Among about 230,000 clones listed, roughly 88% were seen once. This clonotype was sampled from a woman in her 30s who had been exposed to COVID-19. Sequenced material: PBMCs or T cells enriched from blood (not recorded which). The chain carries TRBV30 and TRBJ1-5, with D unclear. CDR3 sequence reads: CAWSVQSTQPQHF. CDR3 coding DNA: TGTGCCTGGAGTGTACAGTCGACTCAGCCCCAGCATTTT. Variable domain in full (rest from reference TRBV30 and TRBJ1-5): SQTIHQWPATLVQPVGSPLSLECTVEGTSNPNLYWYRQAAGRGLQLLFYSVGIGQISSEVPQNLSASRPQDRQFILSSKKLLLSDSGFYLCAWSVQSTQPQHFGDGTRLSIL.